These T cell receptor beta chains were read from a single sample in a study of patients and donors after allogeneic stem cell transplantation. Using its own MiXCR run on the RT-PCR reads, TCRdb lists one record per CDR3 protein. Counted here are 70,000 or so distinct CDR3 sequences, less than 30% occurring once; the ten biggest clones make up about 25%. Specimen: blood, either unsorted or a sorted T cell fraction (not recorded which). These receptors came from a human donor who was either an allogeneic HSCT recipient or a stem cell or donor lymphocyte infusion donor (not recorded which). It is not recorded whose cells these are; they may come from a transplant donor. The CDR3 runs from the conserved cysteine through the conserved F or W. A D gene is named only where the DNA matches it firmly. Clone sizes are given selectively: once, few, many, or a class where the clone is expanded.

D gene | J gene | clone size | V gene | CDR3 DNA | CDR3 protein
TRBD1 | TRBJ1-5 | medium-sized | TRBV7-2 | TGTGCCAGCAGCTCTACCGGGACAGGCGCCAATCAGCCCCAGCATTTT | CASSSTGTGANQPQHF
TRBD1 | TRBJ1-1 | NA | TRBV5-5 | TGTGCCAGCAGACTTCCGGACAGGGAGGGCACTGAAGCTTTCTTT | CASRLPDREGTEAFF
TRBD2 | TRBJ2-3 | NA | TRBV6-1 | TGTGCCAGCAAAGCGGGACTAGCGGGAGGCACAGATACGCAGTATTTT | CASKAGLAGGTDTQYF
NA | TRBJ1-1 | NA | TRBV29-1 | TGCAGCGTTGACGGTGGGCCATTGGCAGGGGTTTACGACACTGAAGCTTTCTTT | CSVDGGPLAGVYDTEAFF
NA | TRBJ2-2 | few | TRBV4-3 | TGCGCCAGCAGCCAAGATAAAGGGGCGCGCACCGGGGAGCTGTTTTTT | CASSQDKGARTGELFF
NA | TRBJ2-5 | few | TRBV5-1 | TGCGCCAGCAGCTTGGGACGTATCCAAGAGACCCAGTACTTC | CASSLGRIQETQYF
NA | TRBJ2-3 | NA | TRBV4-1 | TGCGCCAGCAGCCTGGGCCAGGGCGAGAATACGCAGTATTTT | CASSLGQGENTQYF
NA | TRBJ2-2 | NA | TRBV7-9 | TGTGCCAGCAGCTATAGGAGGGAAAGGGCCCGAGGGAACACCGGGGAGCTGTTTTTT | CASSYRRERARGNTGELFF
NA | TRBJ2-3 | NA | TRBV5-1 | TGCGCCAGCAGCACCGACTTGTATACGCAGTATTTT | CASSTDLYTQYF
NA | TRBJ1-1 | NA | TRBV20-1 | TGCAGTGCTAGGAAAGGACAGACGAACACTGAAGCTTTCTTT | CSARKGQTNTEAFF
NA | TRBJ1-2 | few | TRBV5-1 | TGCGCCAGCAGCCCCCAGACGGGCGCGAGCTATGGCTACACCTTC | CASSPQTGASYGYTF
NA | TRBJ2-7 | NA | TRBV20-1 | TGCAGTGCTAGAGGGCAGGGGTTTTTCTACGAGCAGTACTTC | CSARGQGFFYEQYF
NA | TRBJ1-1 | few | TRBV19 | TGTGCCAGTAGTATTGTGTCCGGTACTGAAGCTTTCTTT | CASSIVSGTEAFF
NA | TRBJ1-2 | many | TRBV7-9 | TGTGCCAGCAGCTTAGGGACGGCCGACCTCGGCTACACCTTC | CASSLGTADLGYTF
TRBD1 | TRBJ1-1 | NA | TRBV29-1 | TGCAGCTATAAGCAGAACAGGGGCAGTACTGAAGCTTTCTTT | CSYKQNRGSTEAFF
NA | TRBJ2-2 | NA | TRBV20-1 | TGCAGTGCAAAGAGCGGGAACACCGGGGAGCTGTTTTTT | CSAKSGNTGELFF
NA | TRBJ2-3 | NA | TRBV7-3 | TGTGCCAGCAGCTTAAGGGCAGGGACTAGCACAGATACGCAGTATTTT | CASSLRAGTSTDTQYF
NA | TRBJ1-2 | NA | TRBV9 | TGTGCCAGCAGCGAGGACAACTATGGCTACACCTTC | CASSEDNYGYTF
NA | TRBJ1-1 | NA | TRBV7-2 | TGTGCCAGCAGCTTAGCTGTAGGGGACACTGAAGCTTTCTTT | CASSLAVGDTEAFF
TRBD1 | TRBJ1-1 | NA | TRBV5-1 | TGCGCCAGCAGCTTGGTTGGACAGGGCCACACTGAAGCTTTCTTT | CASSLVGQGHTEAFF
TRBD1 | TRBJ1-4 | NA | TRBV20-1 | TGCAGTGCTTACACCCAGGGGGCGGATGAAAAACTGTTTTTT | CSAYTQGADEKLFF
NA | TRBJ2-3 | NA | TRBV28 | TGTGCCAGCAGTCGCACAGATACGCAGTATTTT | CASSRTDTQYF
NA | TRBJ1-4 | NA | TRBV5-6 | TGTGCCAGCAGCTGGAGTGGGTTTAATGAAAAACTGTTTTTT | CASSWSGFNEKLFF
TRBD1 | TRBJ1-1 | few | TRBV12-3/TRBV12-4 | TGTGCCAGCAGTTTAGCGACAGGGCAGGCTGAAGCTTTCTTT | CASSLATGQAEAFF
TRBD1 | TRBJ1-1 | NA | TRBV7-2 | TGTGCCAGCAGCCTCTTCTTCGGGACAGTGGCTTTCTTT | CASSLFFGTVAFF
TRBD1 | TRBJ2-2 | few | TRBV5-1 | TGCGCCAGCAGCTTAAGAGGACAGGGGAACACCGGGGAGCTGTTTTTT | CASSLRGQGNTGELFF
NA | TRBJ2-2 | few | TRBV6-5 | TGTGCCAGTTCAATCAGCGGCGGGGAGCTGTTTTTT | CASSISGGELFF
NA | TRBJ2-7 | few | TRBV25-1 | TGTGCCAGCAGGTCCCTGGCGGGCGAGCAGTACTTC | CASRSLAGEQYF
TRBD1 | TRBJ1-6 | few | TRBV5-6 | TGTGCCAGCAGCTTGGACAGGGGGGGCTCACCCCTCCACTTT | CASSLDRGGSPLHF
NA | TRBJ2-2 | few | TRBV24-1 | TGTGCCACCAGAGGCTGGGATTCGGCCGGGGAGCTGTTTTTT | CATRGWDSAGELFF
NA | TRBJ1-2 | few | TRBV7-2 | TGTGCCAGCAGCTTAGATTGGGGTGATTACTATGGCTACACCTTC | CASSLDWGDYYGYTF
NA | TRBJ2-5 | once | TRBV6-5 | TGTGCCAGCAGTTTGGGATATGGAGAGACCCAGTACTTC | CASSLGYGETQYF
NA | TRBJ1-1 | NA | TRBV4-2 | TGTGCCAGCAGCCAAGGGCCCGCCGGGAGGAACACTGAAGCTTTCTTT | CASSQGPAGRNTEAFF
NA | TRBJ1-5 | many | TRBV20-1 | TGCAGTGCTAGATCCCCCAATCAGCCCCAGCATTTT | CSARSPNQPQHF
NA | TRBJ1-1 | few | TRBV4-2 | TGTGCCAGCAGCCAAGGCTTAGGGTCTGAAGCTTTCTTT | CASSQGLGSEAFF
NA | TRBJ1-4 | few | TRBV27 | TGTGCCAGCAGTTCGCTAGGCAGGGCCGCAAATGAAAAACTGTTTTTT | CASSSLGRAANEKLFF
TRBD2 | TRBJ2-2 | few | TRBV12-3/TRBV12-4 | TGTGCCAGCAGTTCCCATCGACTAGGGAGGGACACCGGGGAGCTGTTTTTT | CASSSHRLGRDTGELFF
TRBD2 | TRBJ2-3 | NA | TRBV15 | TGTGCCACCAGCAGAGAGGTACGGGGGGGCCGAGATACGCAGTATTTT | CATSREVRGGRDTQYF
TRBD1 | TRBJ1-2 | NA | TRBV5-1 | TGCGCCAGCAGCCCTGGACAGGGTTGGGGCTACACCTTC | CASSPGQGWGYTF
NA | TRBJ1-5 | NA | TRBV2 | TGTGCCAGCGAAGGGAGGCCAAAAAAGATAGCGGGCAATCAGCCCCAGCATTTT | CASEGRPKKIAGNQPQHF
NA | TRBJ2-1 | NA | TRBV15 | TGTGCCACCAGCACCTTAACGAGGAGCTCCTACAATGAGCAGTTCTTC | CATSTLTRSSYNEQFF
NA | TRBJ1-5 | few | TRBV21-1 | TGTGCCAGCAGCAAAACTCAGGCCAATCAGCCCCAGCATTTT | CASSKTQANQPQHF
NA | TRBJ2-5 | few | TRBV7-8 | TGTGCCAGCAGCTCCCGACTAGTGGGAAGGAAAGAGACCCAGTACTTC | CASSSRLVGRKETQYF
NA | TRBJ2-2 | NA | TRBV4-2 | TGTGCCAGCAGCCAAGATCCGACAGCGCCCGGGGAGCTGTTTTTT | CASSQDPTAPGELFF
TRBD2 | TRBJ2-3 | few | TRBV20-1 | TGCAGTGCTAGAGTAGCGGGCGGAACCACAGATACGCAGTATTTT | CSARVAGGTTDTQYF
NA | TRBJ2-2 | NA | TRBV5-6 | TGTGCCAGCAGCGCACCGACCCGGAAGGACACCGGGGAGCTGTTTTTT | CASSAPTRKDTGELFF
TRBD1 | TRBJ1-1 | few | TRBV29-1 | TGCAGCGTGGGACAGGGTGAGACTGAAGCTTTCTTT | CSVGQGETEAFF
NA | TRBJ2-1 | once | TRBV20-1 | TGCAGTGCTTCCCACAGGGGGGACTACCCTAAGAATGAGCAGTTCTTC | CSASHRGDYPKNEQFF
NA | TRBJ1-4 | NA | TRBV7-8 | TGTGCCAGCAGCTTAGGCAGGGATCTAACTAATGAAAAACTGTTTTTT | CASSLGRDLTNEKLFF
NA | TRBJ1-3 | few | TRBV3-1 | TGTGCCAGCAGCCAAGATCCCAACTCTGGAAACACCATATATTTT | CASSQDPNSGNTIYF
NA | TRBJ1-2 | NA | TRBV5-1 | TGCGCCAGCAGCTTGGCCTTGACACAAAACTATGGCTACACCTTC | CASSLALTQNYGYTF
TRBD2 | TRBJ2-5 | few | TRBV5-1 | TGCGCCAGCATGGCGGGGGAAGAGACCCAGTACTTC | CASMAGEETQYF
TRBD2 | TRBJ2-1 | NA | TRBV11-2 | TGTGCCAGCCGCCGACTAGCGGGAGTGGACAATGAGCAGTTCTTC | CASRRLAGVDNEQFF
TRBD1 | TRBJ2-1 | few | TRBV3-1 | TGTGCCAGCAGCACGCGACAGGGGGCCCACAATGAGCAGTTCTTC | CASSTRQGAHNEQFF
TRBD1 | TRBJ2-2 | NA | TRBV9 | TGTGCCAGCAGCTCCAGTAGGACAGGTCATAACACCGGGGAGCTGTTTTTT | CASSSSRTGHNTGELFF
NA | TRBJ1-2 | NA | TRBV5-6 | TGTGCCAGCAGCTTGGCCTGGCAGGGTGAGGGCTACACCTTC | CASSLAWQGEGYTF
NA | TRBJ2-7 | NA | TRBV25-1 | TGTGCCAGCAGTCAGACCTACGAGCAGTACTTC | CASSQTYEQYF
NA | TRBJ2-1 | NA | TRBV6-5 | TGTGCCAGCAGTTACGCGGTAGCAGGGCCATACAATGAGCAGTTCTTC | CASSYAVAGPYNEQFF
NA | TRBJ1-1 | NA | TRBV10-1 | TGCGCCAGCAGTGAGAAAGGACCGGGCCCGGGGGACACTGAAGCTTTCTTT | CASSEKGPGPGDTEAFF
TRBD1 | TRBJ2-7 | once | TRBV4-1 | TGCGCCAGCAGCCAGGGACAGGGGATGTACGAGCAGTACTTC | CASSQGQGMYEQYF